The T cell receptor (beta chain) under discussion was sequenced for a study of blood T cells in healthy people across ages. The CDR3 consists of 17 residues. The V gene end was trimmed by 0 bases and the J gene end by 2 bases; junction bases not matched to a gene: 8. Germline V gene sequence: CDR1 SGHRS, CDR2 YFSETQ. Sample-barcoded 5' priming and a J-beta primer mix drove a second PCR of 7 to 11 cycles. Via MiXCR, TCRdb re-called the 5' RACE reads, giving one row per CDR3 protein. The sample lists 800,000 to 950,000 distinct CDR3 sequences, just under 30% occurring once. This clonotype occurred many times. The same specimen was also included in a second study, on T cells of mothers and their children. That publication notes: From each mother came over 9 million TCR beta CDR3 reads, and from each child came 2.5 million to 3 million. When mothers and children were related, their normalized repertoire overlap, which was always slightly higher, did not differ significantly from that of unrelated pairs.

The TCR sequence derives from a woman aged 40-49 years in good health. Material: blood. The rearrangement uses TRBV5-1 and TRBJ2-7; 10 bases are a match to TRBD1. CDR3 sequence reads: CASSLEGTGQGPYEQYF. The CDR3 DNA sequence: TGCGCCAGCAGCTTGGAGGGGACGGGACAGGGGCCCTACGAGCAGTACTTC.